A single T cell receptor beta chain is shown here with its context. The antigen remains undetermined. This sample was taken from a study of shared clonotypes between healthy human individuals. Researchers partitioned CD4+ cells into CD45RA+ naive and CD45RA-negative memory subsets. Germline V CDR1 and CDR2: GTSNPN, SVGIG (reference sequence). The CDR3 is 12 amino acids. Trimming removed 2 bases from V and 6 bases from J, with 11 bases in between. Data came from immunoSEQ multiplex PCR; TCRdb stores just in-frame clones and leaves some out. This sample carries just under 350,000 clones, 70% to 75% of them seen once, and the ten largest clones take about 10%. Study-level findings and limits: It was expected that sequencing depth would affect clonotype sharing among donors.

The sequenced sample was memory CD4+ T cells sorted from blood. Subset given: CD45RA-negative fraction. The J gene is TRBJ2-7, the V gene TRBV30, with TRBD1 as a possible D gene (6 bases). This receptor was taken from a young man in good health. The DNA of the CDR3 is TGTGCCTGGAGTTCACAGGGAATCGAGCAGTACTTC. Its translation is CAWSSQGIEQYF.